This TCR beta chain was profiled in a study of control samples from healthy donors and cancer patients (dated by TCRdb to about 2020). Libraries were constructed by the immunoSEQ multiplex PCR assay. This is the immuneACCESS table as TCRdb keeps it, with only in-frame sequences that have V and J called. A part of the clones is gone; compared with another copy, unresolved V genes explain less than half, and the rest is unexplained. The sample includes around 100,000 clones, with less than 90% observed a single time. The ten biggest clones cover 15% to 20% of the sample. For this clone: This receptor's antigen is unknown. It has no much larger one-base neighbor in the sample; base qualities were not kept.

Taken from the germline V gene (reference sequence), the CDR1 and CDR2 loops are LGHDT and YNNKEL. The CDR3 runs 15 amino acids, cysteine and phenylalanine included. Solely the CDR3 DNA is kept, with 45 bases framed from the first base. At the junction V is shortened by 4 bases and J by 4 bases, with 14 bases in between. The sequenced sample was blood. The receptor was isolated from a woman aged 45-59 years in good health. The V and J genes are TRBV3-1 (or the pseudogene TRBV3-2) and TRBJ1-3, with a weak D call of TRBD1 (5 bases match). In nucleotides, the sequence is TGTGCCAGCAGCCGCGGAGAGGGGCTAGGAAACACCATATATTTT. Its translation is CASSRGEGLGNTIYF.